This T cell receptor beta chain was captured in a study of shared clonotypes between healthy human individuals. Trimming took 2 bases from V and 4 from J, leaving 10 bases between them. This CDR3 comprises 14 residues. Germline assignment: CDR1 SGHDT and CDR2 YYEEEE. Terminally differentiated effector memory CD45RA+ cells were excluded by CCR7 positive selection of CD45RO-negative cells. Concerning this clone: Its cognate antigen is unknown.

Profiled with immunoSEQ multiplex PCR; TCRdb holds only in-frame clones, not every one. This table has some 800,000 clones, roughly 92% appearing once. Notes on the study in general: Generation probabilities were higher for clonotypes shared across all four sorted-subset donors than for unshared ones.

Sequenced: naive CD8+ T cells sorted from blood. The chain recombines TRBV5-6 with TRBJ2-1; possible D gene TRBD1, 6 bases. The sequence was obtained from a man younger than 40 in good health. As DNA, the CDR3 is TGTGCCAGCAGCTTAGGGCAGGGGTACAATGAGCAGTTCTTC. It codes for CASSLGQGYNEQFF. The entire variable domain, with the rest obtained from reference TRBV5-6 and TRBJ2-1, is as follows: DAGVTQSPTHLIKTRGQQVTLRCSPKSGHDTVSWYQQALGQGPQFIFQYYEEEERQRGNFPDRFSGHQFPNYSSELNVNALLLGDSALYLCASSLGQGYNEQFFGPGTRLTVL.